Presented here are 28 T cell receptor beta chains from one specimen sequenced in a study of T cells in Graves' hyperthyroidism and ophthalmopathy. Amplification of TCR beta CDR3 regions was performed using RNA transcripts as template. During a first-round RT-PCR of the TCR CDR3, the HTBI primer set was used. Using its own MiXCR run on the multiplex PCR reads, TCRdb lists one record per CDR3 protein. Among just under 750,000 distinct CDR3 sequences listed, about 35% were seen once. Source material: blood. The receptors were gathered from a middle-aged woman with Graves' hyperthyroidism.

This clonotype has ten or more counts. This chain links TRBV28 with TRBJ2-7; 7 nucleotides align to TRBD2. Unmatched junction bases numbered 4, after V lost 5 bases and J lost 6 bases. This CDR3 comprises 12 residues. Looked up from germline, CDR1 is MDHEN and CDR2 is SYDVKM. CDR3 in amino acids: CASSLRLAEQYF. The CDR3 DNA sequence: TGTGCCAGCAGTCTCCGACTAGCCGAGCAGTACTTC.

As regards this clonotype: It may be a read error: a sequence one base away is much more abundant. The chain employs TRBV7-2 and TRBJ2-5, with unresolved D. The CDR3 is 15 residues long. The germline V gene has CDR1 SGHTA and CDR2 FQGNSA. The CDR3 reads CASSPKIYLQETQHF. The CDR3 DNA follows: TGTGCCAGCAGCCCGAAGATATACCTGCAAGAGACCCAGCACTTC.

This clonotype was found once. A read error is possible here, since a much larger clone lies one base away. The chain's CDR3 is CASIPSGQLATNVKLFF. The CDR3 bases are TGTGCCAGTATTCCGTCGGGACAGCTCGCAACTAATGTAAAACTGTTTTTT. The rearrangement joins TRBV19 to TRBJ1-4, with 7 bases identical to TRBD1. The length of the CDR3 is 17 residues. Germline CDR1 is LNHDA and CDR2 is SQIVND (reference sequence).

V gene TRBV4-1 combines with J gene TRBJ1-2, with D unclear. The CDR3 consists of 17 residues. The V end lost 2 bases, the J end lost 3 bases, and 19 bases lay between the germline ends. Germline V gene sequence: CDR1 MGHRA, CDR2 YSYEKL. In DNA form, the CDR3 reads TGCGCCAGCAGCCAAATACACCGGCAAGGCGCGGACTATGGCTACACCTTC. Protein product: CASSQIHRQGADYGYTF.

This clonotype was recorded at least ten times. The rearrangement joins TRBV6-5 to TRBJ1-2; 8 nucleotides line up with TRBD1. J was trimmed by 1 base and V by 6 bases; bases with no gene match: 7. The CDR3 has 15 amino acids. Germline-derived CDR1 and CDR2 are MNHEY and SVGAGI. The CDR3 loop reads CASSSGTGYNYGYTF. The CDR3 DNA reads TGTGCCAGCAGCTCCGGGACAGGATATAACTATGGCTACACCTTC.

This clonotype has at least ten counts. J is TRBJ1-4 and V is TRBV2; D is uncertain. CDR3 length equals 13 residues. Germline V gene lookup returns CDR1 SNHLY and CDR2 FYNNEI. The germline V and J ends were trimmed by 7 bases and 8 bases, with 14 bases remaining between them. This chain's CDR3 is CASKGGIKEKLFF. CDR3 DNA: TGTGCCAGCAAAGGCGGCATCAAGGAAAAACTGTTTTTT.

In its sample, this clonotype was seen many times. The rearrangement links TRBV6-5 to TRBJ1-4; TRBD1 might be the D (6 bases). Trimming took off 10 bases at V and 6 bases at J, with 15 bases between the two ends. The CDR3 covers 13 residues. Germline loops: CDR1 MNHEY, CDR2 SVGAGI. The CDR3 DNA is TGTGCCACCCATGAAGGGGGGGATGAAAAACTGTTTTTT. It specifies CATHEGGDEKLFF.

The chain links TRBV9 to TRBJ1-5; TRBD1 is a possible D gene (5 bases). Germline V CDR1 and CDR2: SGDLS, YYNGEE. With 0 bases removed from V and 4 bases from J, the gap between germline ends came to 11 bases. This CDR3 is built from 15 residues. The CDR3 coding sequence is TGTGCCAGCAGCGTAGGCGGGGGGAATAATCAGCCCCAGCATTTT. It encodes CASSVGGGNNQPQHF.

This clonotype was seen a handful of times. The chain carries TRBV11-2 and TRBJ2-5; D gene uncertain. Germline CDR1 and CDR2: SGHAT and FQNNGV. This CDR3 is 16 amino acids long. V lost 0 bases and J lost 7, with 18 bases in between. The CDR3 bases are TGTGCCAGCAGCTTAGAGATGGTATTCCCCCCCGGGACCCAGTACTTC. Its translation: CASSLEMVFPPGTQYF.

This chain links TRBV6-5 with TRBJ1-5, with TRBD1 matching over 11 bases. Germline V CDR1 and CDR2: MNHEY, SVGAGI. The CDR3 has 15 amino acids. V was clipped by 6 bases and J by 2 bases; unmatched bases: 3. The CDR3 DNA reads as TGTGCCAGCAGACCGGGACAGGGGGGCAATCAGCCCCAGCATTTT. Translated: CASRPGQGGNQPQHF.

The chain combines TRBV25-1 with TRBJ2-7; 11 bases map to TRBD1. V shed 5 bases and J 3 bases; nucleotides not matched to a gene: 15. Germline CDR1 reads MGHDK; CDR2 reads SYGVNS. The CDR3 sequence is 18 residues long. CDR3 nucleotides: TGTGCCAGCAGTTACCCCCGGGACAGGGGGTCGAACCTCTACGAGCAGTACTTC. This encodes CASSYPRDRGSNLYEQYF.

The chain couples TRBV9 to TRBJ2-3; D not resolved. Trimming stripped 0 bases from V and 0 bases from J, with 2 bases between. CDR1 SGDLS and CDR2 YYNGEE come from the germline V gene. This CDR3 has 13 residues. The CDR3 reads CASSVASTDTQYF. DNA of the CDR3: TGTGCCAGCAGCGTAGCTAGCACAGATACGCAGTATTTT.

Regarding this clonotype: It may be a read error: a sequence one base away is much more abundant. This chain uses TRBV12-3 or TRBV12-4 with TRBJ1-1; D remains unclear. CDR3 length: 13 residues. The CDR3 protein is CASSSTGEAEASF. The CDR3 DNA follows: TGTGCCAGCAGTTCTACCGGGGAGGCTGAAGCTTCCTTT.

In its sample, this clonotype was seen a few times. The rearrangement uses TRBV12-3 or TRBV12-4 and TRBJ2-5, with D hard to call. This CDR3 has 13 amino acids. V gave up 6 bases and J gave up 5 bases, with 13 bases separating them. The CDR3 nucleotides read TGTGCCAGCAGAAATGACGTGGAGGAGACCCAGTACTTC. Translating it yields CASRNDVEETQYF.

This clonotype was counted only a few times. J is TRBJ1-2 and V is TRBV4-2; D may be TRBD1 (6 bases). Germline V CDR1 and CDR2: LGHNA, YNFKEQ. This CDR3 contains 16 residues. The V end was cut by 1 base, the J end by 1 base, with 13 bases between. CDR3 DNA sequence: TGTGCCAGCAGCCAAGGGCAGGGGAAATATAACTATGGCTACACCTTC. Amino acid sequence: CASSQGQGKYNYGYTF.

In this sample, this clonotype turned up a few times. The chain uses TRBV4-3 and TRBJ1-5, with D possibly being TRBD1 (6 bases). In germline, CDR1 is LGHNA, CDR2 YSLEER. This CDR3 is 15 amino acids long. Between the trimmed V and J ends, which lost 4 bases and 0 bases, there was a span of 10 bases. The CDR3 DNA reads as TGCGCCAGCAGCCCCGACAGGAATAGCAATCAGCCCCAGCATTTT. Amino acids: CASSPDRNSNQPQHF.

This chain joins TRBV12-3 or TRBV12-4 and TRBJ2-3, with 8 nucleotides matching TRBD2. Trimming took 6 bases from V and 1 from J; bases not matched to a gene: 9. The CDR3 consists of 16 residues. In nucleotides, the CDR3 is TGTGCCAGCAGCTTACGGTGGCGGGGGGGCACAGATACGCAGTATTTT. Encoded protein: CASSLRWRGGTDTQYF.

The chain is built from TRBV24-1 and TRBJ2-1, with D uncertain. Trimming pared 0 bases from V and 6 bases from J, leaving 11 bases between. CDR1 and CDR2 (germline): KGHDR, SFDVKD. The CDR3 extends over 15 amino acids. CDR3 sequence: CATSDLMSRRNEQFF. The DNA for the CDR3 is TGTGCCACCAGTGATTTGATGTCCCGGCGCAATGAGCAGTTCTTC.

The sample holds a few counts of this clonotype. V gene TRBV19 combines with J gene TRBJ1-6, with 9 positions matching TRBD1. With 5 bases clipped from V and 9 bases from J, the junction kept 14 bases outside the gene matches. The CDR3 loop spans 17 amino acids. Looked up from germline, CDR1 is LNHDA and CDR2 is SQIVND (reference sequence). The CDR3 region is CASSAPQGASRGSPLHF. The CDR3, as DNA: TGTGCCAGTAGTGCCCCACAGGGGGCGTCTCGGGGTTCACCCCTCCACTTT.

The CDR3 region is CSATQGLSTDTQYF. The CDR3 DNA reads TGCAGTGCTACACAGGGGCTAAGCACAGATACGCAGTACTTC. This chain joins TRBV20-1 and TRBJ2-5; 7 bases fit TRBD1. The germline gives CDR1 DFQATT, CDR2 SNEGSKA (reference sequence). With V trimmed by 4 bases and J by 11 bases, 16 bases remained unmatched. This CDR3 is built from 14 residues.

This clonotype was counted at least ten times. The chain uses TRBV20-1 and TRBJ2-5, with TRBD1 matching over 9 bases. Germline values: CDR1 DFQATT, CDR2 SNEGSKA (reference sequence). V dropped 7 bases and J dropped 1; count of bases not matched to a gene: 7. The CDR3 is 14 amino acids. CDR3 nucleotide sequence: TGCAGTGGATCTGGGACAGGGCGCCAAGAGACCCAGTACTTC. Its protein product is CSGSGTGRQETQYF.

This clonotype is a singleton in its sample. CDR3 nucleotide sequence: TGCAGTGCTAGAGATCCGGGACAGGGCACCGGGGAGCTGTTTTTT. This sequence encodes CSARDPGQGTGELFF. The chain links TRBV20-1 to TRBJ2-2; 9 positions agree with TRBD1. The V and J ends lost 0 bases and 4 bases, in that order; junction bases with no gene match: 3. CDR1 DFQATT and CDR2 SNEGSKA come from the germline V gene (reference sequence). This CDR3 has 15 residues.

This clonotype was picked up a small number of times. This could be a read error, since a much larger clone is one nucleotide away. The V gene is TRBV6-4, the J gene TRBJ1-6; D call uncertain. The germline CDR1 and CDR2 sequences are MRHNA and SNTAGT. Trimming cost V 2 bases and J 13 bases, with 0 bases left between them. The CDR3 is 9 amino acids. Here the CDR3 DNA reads TGTGCCAGCAGTGACCCCCTCCACTTT. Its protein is CASSDPLHF.

The CDR3 bases are TGCGCCAGCAGCCAAGATTTAGCAGGGGGCGGGCAGCCCCAGCATTTT. It specifies CASSQDLAGGGQPQHF. The J gene is TRBJ1-5, the V gene TRBV4-3; 8 nucleotides line up with TRBD1. This CDR3 is 16 amino acids long. Losses at the gene ends were 0 bases for V and 7 bases for J; bases not matched to a gene: 8. CDR1 and CDR2 (germline): LGHNA, YSLEER.

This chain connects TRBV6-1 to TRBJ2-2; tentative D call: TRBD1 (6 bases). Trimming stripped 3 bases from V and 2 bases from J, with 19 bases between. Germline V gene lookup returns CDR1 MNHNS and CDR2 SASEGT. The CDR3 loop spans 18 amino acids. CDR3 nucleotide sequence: TGTGCCAGCAGTGACTTTTTCCTTCGGGACATTAACACCGGGGAGCTGTTTTTT. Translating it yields CASSDFFLRDINTGELFF.

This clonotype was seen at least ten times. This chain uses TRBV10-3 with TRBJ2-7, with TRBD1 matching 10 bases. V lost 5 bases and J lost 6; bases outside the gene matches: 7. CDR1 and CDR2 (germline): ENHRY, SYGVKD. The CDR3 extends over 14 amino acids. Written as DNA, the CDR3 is TGTGCCATCAGTAGGGACAGGGGCTTCTCCGAGCAGTACTTC. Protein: CAISRDRGFSEQYF.

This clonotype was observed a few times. CDR3 bases: TGTGCCAGCGGCGGGGGGACAGGGCCCTACGAGCAGTACTTC. Its protein is CASGGGTGPYEQYF. The rearrangement links TRBV7-9 to TRBJ2-7, with a possible D match to TRBD1 (9 bases). V was trimmed by 8 bases and J by 2 bases, leaving 16 bases between them. The CDR3 loop spans 14 amino acids. Germline assignment: CDR1 SEHNR and CDR2 FQNEAQ (reference sequence).

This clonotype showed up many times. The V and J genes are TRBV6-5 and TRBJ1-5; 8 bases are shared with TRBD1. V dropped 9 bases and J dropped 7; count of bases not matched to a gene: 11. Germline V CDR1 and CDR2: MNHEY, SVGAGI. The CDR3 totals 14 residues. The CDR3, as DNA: TGTGCCAGTCGCGGGCAGGGGGCAGGACAGCCCCAGCATTTT. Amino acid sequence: CASRGQGAGQPQHF.